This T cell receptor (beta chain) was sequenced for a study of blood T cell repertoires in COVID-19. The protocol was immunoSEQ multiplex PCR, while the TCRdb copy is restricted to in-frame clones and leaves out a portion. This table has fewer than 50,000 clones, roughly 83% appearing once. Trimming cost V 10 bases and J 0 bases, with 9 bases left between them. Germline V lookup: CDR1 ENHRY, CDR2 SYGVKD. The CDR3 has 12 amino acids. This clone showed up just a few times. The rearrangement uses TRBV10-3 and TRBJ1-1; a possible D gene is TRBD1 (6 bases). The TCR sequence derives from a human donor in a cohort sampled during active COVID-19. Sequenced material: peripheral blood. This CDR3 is CATGTMNTEAFF. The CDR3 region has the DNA TGTGCCACTGGGACAATGAACACTGAAGCTTTCTTT.